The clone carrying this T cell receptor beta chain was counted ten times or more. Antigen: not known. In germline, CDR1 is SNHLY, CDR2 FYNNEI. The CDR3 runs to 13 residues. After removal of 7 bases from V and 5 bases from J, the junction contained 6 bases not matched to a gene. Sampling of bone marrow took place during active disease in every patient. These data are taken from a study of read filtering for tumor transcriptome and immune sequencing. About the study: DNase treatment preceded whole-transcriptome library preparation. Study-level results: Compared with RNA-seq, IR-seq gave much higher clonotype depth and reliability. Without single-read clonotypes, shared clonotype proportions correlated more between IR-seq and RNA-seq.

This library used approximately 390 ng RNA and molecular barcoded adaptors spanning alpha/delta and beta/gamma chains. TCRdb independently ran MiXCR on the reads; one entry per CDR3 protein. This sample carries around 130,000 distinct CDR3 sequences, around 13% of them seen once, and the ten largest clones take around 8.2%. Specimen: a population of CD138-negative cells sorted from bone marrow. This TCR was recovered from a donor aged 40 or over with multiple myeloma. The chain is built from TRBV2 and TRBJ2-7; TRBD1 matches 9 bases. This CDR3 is CASMDRGGHEQYF. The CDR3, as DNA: TGTGCCAGCATGGACAGGGGAGGCCACGAGCAGTACTTC.